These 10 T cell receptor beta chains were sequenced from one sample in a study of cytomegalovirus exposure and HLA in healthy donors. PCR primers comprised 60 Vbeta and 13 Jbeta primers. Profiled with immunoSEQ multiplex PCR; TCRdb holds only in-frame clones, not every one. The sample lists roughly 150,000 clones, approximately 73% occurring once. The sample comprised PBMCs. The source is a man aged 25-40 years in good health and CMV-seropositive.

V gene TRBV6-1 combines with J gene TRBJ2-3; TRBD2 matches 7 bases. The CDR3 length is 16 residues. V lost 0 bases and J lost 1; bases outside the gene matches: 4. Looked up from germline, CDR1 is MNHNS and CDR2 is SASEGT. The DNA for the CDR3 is TGTGCCAGCAGTGAAGCCTCGGGAGGCGGCACAGATACGCAGTATTTT. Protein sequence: CASSEASGGGTDTQYF.

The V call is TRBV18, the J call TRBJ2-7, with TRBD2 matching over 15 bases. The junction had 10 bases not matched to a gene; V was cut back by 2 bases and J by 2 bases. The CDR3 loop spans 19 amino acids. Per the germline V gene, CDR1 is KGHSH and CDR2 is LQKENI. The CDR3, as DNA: TGTGCCAGCTCACCAACGCCACCATGGACTAGCGGGAGGGCCTACGAGCAGTACTTC. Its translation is CASSPTPPWTSGRAYEQYF.

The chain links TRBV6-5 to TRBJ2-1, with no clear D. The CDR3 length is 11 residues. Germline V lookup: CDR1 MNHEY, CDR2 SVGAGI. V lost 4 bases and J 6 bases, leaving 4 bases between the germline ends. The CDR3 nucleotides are TGTGCCAGCAGTTCGGGCAATGAGCAGTTCTTC. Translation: CASSSGNEQFF.

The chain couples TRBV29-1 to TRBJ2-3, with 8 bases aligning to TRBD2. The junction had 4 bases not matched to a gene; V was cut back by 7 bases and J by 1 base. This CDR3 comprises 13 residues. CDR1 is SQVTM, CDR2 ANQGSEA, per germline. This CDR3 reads CSGRRGGTDTQYF. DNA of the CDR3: TGCAGCGGCCGGCGGGGGGGCACAGATACGCAGTATTTT.

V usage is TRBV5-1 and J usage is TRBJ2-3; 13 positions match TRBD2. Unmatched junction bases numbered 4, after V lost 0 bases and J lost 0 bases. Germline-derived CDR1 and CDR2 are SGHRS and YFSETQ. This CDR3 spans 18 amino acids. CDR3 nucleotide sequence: TGCGCCAGCAGCTTGGAAGGGACTAGCGGGATTAGCACAGATACGCAGTATTTT. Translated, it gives CASSLEGTSGISTDTQYF.

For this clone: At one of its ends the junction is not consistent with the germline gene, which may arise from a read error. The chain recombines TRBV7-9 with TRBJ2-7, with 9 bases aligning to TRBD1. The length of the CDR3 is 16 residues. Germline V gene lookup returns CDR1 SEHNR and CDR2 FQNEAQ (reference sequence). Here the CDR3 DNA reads TGTTCCAGCAGCTTAGGGACAGGGACAGGTCTCGCCGAGCAGTACTTC. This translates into CSSSLGTGTGLAEQYF. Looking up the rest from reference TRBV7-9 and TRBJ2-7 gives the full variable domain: DTGVSQNPRHKITKRGQNVTFRCDPISEHNRLYWYRQTLGQGPEFLTYFQNEAQLEKSRLLSDRFSAERPKGSFSTLEIQRTEQGDSAMYLCSSSLGTGTGLAEQYFGPGTRLTVT.

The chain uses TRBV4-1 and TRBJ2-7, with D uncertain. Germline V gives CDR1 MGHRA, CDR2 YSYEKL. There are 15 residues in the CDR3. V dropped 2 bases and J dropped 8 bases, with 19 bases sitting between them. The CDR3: CASSQRLAYGAQQYF. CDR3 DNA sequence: TGCGCCAGCAGCCAACGTTTAGCTTACGGAGCCCAGCAGTACTTC.

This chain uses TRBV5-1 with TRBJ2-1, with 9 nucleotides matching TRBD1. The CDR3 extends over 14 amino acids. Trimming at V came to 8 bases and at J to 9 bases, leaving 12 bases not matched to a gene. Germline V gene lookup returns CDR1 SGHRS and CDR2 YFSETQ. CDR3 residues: CASYTGGTDGEQFF. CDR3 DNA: TGCGCCAGTTACACAGGGGGCACCGATGGTGAGCAGTTCTTC. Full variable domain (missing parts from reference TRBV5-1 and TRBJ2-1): KAGVTQTPRYLIKTRGQQVTLSCSPISGHRSVSWYQQTPGQGLQFLFEYFSETQRNKGNFPGRFSGRQFSNSRSEMNVSTLELGDSALYLCASYTGGTDGEQFFGPGTRLTVL.

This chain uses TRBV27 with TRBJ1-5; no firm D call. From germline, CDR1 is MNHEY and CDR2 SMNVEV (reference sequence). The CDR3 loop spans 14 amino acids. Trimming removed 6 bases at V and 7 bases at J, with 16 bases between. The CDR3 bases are TGTGCCAGCAGCCCTGGGCGGGTCGGGCAGCCCCAGCATTTT. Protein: CASSPGRVGQPQHF.

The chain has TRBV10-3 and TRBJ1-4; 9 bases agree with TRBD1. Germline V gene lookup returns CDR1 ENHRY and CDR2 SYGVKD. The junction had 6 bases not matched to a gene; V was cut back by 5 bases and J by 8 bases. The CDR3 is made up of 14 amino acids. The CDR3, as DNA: TGTGCCATCAGTCCGGGACAGGGTGGAGAAAAACTGTTTTTT. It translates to CAISPGQGGEKLFF.